The sequence of this TCR beta chain was determined in a study of tumor and adjacent non-tumor tissue in lung cancer. On the study more broadly: The cohort had roughly 11 adenocarcinoma, a couple of squamous cell and 1 small cell patients.

The template was RNA from unsorted bulk tissue. A modified ARM-PCR protocol with three rounds of nested PCR amplified TCRbeta. TCRdb fed the multiplex PCR reads into MiXCR, producing one record per CDR3 protein. Found here are approximately 90,000 distinct CDR3 sequences, less than 75% of them singletons; the top ten hold about 18%. With regard to this clonotype: This may be a read error, as it is one base from a much larger clone. Since no conserved phenylalanine or tryptophan closes the CDR3, a read error is the likely cause.

This CDR3 contains 13 residues. CDR1 and CDR2 (germline): PRHDT, FYEKMQ (reference sequence). The V gene lost 5 bases and the J gene lost 3 bases, with 11 bases spanning the gap. The receptor was isolated from a man aged 55-75 years with non-small cell lung cancer. This chain links TRBV13 with TRBJ2-7; D call uncertain. Input material: lung tumor tissue. CDR3 in amino acids: CASSPWSVYEQYL. In nucleotides, the CDR3 is TGTGCCAGCAGCCCCTGGTCGGTCTACGAGCAGTACCTC.